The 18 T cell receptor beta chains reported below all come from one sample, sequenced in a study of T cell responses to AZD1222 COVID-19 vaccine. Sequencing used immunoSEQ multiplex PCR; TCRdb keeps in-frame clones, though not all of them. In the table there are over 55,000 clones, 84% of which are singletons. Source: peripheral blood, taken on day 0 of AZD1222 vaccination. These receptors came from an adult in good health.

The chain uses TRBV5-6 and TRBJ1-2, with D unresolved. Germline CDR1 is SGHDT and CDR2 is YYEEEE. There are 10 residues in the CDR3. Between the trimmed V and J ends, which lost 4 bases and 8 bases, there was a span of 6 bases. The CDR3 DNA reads TGTGCCAGCAGCCCCCCCGGCTACACCTTC. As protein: CASSPPGYTF.

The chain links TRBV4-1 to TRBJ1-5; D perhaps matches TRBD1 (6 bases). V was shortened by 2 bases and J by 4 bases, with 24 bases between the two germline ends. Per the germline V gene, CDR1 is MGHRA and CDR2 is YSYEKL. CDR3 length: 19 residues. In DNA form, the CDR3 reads TGCGCCAGCAGCCAAAGTCCTCAGGGGTACGAAGGATTTAATCAGCCCCAGCATTTT. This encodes CASSQSPQGYEGFNQPQHF.

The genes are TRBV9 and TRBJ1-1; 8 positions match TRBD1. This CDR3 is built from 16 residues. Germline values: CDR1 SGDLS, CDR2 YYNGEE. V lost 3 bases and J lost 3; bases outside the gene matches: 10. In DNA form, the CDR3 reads TGTGCCAGCAGCGACCGGGACAGGAAGGTAGACACTGAAGCTTTCTTT. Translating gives CASSDRDRKVDTEAFF.

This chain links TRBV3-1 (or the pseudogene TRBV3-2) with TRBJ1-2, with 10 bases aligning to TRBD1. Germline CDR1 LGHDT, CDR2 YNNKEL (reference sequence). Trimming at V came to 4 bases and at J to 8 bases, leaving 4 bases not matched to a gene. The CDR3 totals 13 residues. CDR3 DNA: TGTGCCAGCAGCCGGGGGACAGGGGAAGGCTACACCTTC. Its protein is CASSRGTGEGYTF.

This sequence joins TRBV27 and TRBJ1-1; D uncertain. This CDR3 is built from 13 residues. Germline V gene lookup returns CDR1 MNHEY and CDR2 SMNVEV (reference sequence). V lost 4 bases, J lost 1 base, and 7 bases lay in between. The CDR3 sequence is CASSWSPNTEAFF. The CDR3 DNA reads TGTGCCAGCAGTTGGTCTCCGAACACTGAAGCTTTCTTT.

CDR3 bases: TGTGCCAGCAGCTTAGCGAGGACCCCAGGGTCTGGGGCCAACGTCCTGACTTTC. It specifies CASSLARTPGSGANVLTF. This chain connects TRBV7-9 to TRBJ2-6; D may be TRBD1 (5 bases). CDR1 is SEHNR, CDR2 FQNEAQ, per germline (reference sequence). This CDR3 has 18 amino acids. Trimming removed 0 bases at V and 1 base at J, with 13 bases between.

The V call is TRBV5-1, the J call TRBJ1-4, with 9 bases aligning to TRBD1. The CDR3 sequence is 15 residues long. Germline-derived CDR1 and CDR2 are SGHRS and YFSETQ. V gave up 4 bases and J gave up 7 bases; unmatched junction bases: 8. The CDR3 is CASSSPGTGSEKLFF. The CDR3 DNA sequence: TGCGCCAGCAGCAGCCCCGGGACAGGGAGTGAAAAACTGTTTTTT.

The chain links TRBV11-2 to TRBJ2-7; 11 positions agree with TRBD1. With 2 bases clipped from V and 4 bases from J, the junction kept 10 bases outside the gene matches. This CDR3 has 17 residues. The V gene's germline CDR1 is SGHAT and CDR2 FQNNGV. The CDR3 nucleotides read TGTGCCAGCAGCTTACTACGGGCGGGACAGGGGGGATACGAGCAGTACTTC. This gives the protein CASSLLRAGQGGYEQYF.

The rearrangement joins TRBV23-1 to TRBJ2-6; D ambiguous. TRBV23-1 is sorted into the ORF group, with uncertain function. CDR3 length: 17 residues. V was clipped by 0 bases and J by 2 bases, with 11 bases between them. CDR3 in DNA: TGCGCCAGCAGTCAATCCCCCGGTGGGGCTGGGGCCAACGTCCTGACTTTC. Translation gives CASSQSPGGAGANVLTF.

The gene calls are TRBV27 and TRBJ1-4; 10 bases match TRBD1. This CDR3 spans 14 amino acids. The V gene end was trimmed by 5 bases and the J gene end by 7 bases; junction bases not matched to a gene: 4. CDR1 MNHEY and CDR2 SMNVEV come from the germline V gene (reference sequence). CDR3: CASSRQGALEKLFF. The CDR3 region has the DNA TGTGCCAGCAGTCGACAGGGGGCGCTTGAAAAACTGTTTTTT.

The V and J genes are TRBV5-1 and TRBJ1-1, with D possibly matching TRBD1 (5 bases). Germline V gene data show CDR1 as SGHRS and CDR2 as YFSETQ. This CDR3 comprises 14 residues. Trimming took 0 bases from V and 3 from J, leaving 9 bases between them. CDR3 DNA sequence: TGCGCCAGCAGCTTGGTGGGGGAGCACACTGAAGCTTTCTTT. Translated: CASSLVGEHTEAFF.

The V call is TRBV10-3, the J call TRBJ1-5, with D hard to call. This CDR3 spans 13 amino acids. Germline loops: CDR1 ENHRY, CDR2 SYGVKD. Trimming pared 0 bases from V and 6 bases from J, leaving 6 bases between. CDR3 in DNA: TGTGCCATCAGTGAGTCGGATCTTCAGCCCCAGCATTTT. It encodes CAISESDLQPQHF.

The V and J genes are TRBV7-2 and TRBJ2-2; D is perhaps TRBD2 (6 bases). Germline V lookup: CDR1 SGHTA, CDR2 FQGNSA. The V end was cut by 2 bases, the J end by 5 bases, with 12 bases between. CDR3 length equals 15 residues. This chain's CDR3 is CASSLYLATTGELFF. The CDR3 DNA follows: TGTGCCAGCAGCTTATATCTAGCGACTACCGGGGAGCTGTTTTTT.

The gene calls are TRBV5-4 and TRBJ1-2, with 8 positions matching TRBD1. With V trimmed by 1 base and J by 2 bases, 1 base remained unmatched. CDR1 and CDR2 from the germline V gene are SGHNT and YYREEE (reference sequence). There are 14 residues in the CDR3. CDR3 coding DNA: TGTGCCAGCAGCTTGAACAGGGGGAACTATGGCTACACCTTC. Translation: CASSLNRGNYGYTF.

Written as DNA, the CDR3 is TGTGCCAGCAGCCGGAAGATGGGGGGCTCCAATCAGCCCCAGCATTTT. Protein product: CASSRKMGGSNQPQHF. The V call is TRBV3-1 (or the pseudogene TRBV3-2), the J call TRBJ1-5; perhaps TRBD1 as D (6 bases). The V end lost 4 bases, the J end lost 3 bases, and 16 bases lay between the germline ends. The V gene's germline CDR1 is LGHDT and CDR2 YNNKEL (reference sequence). There are 16 residues in the CDR3.

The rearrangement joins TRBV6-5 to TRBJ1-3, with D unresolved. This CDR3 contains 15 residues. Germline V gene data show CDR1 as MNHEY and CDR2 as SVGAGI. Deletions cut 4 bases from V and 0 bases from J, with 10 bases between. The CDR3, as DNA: TGTGCCAGCAGTTCTCTCGGTACCTCTGGAAACACCATATATTTT. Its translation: CASSSLGTSGNTIYF.

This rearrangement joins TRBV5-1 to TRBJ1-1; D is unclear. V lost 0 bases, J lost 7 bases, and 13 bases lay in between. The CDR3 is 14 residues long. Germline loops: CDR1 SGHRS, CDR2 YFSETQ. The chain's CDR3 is CASSLVGVRGEAFF. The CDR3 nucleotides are TGCGCCAGCAGCTTGGTTGGGGTTCGCGGTGAAGCTTTCTTT.

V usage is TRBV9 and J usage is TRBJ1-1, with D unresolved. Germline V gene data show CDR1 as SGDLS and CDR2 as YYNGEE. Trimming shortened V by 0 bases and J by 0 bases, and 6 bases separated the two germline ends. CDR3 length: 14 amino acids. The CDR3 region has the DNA TGTGCCAGCAGCGTAGGACCCGTGAACACTGAAGCTTTCTTT. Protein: CASSVGPVNTEAFF.